The T cell receptor beta chain described here comes from a study of blood T cell repertoires in COVID-19. Whole-study context: Samples representing acute and convalescent COVID-19 were sourced from the United States, Italy and Spain. From T cells, B-cell-depleted T cells, or PBMCs came the material, which was cDNA or gDNA.

Original data processing: Reference gene primer amplification in the assay estimated nucleated cell counts. TCRdb's table, derived via immunoSEQ multiplex PCR, lists solely in-frame clones and lacks some. V and J calls and clone size come straight from that table; D and trimming were deduced from the DNA. Here the sample spans around 300,000 clones, roughly 88% being singletons. This clone came up once. V dropped 8 bases and J dropped 0; count of bases not matched to a gene: 4. The CDR3 spans 14 residues. The germline V gene has CDR1 SGHAT and CDR2 FQNNGV. The clonotype originates from a woman between 50 and 59 years old with active or convalescent COVID-19. The sequencing input was peripheral blood. The V call is TRBV11-2, the J call TRBJ2-1; 7 bases agree with TRBD1. CDR3 coding DNA: TGTGCCAGCGTGGGACAGAGCTCCTACAATGAGCAGTTCTTC. The encoded protein is CASVGQSSYNEQFF.